The entry that follows covers one T cell receptor (beta chain) sequence. The data belong to a study of blood T cell repertoires in COVID-19. The wider study: The origin of the acute and convalescent COVID-19 samples was the United States, Italy and Spain. Nucleic acid was either cDNA or gDNA, and it came from T cells, B-cell-depleted T cells, or PBMCs.

Using immunoSEQ multiplex PCR, the repertoire was profiled, and TCRdb retains in-frame clones only, with some absent. This sample carries 390,000 or so clones, approximately 87% of them seen once, and the ten largest clones take about 9.4%. Germline V CDR1 and CDR2: MNHNY, SVGAGI (reference sequence). The ends were cut back, 4 bases at V and 3 bases at J, with 9 bases in the middle. The CDR3 has 14 residues. The origin of this receptor is a woman in her 30s with COVID-19, enrolled during active disease. Sequenced: peripheral blood. This chain uses TRBV6-6 with TRBJ1-4; D gene ambiguous. Written as DNA, the CDR3 is TGTGCCAGCAGTTCAGGATCATCTAATGAAAAACTGTTTTTT. Translation gives CASSSGSSNEKLFF.